The present entry profiles one T cell receptor (beta chain) with its context. Produced via immunoSEQ multiplex PCR; TCRdb's table is partial and in-frame only. The table includes roughly 90,000 clones, 88% detected once. The data belong to a study of radiotherapy plus CTLA-4 blockade in lung cancer. Those patients who had chemo-refractory metastatic non-small-cell lung cancer were given focal radiation along with CTLA-4 blockade through ipilimumab. This sequence originates from a human donor with non-small cell lung cancer that progressed on radiotherapy plus ipilimumab. Sample: peripheral blood, taken from a patient treated with radiotherapy plus ipilimumab.

CDR3 sequence: CASSSTDTQYF. CDR3 bases: TGTGCCAGCAGTTCCACAGATACGCAGTATTTT. The J gene is TRBJ2-3, the V gene TRBV2; D gene unclear. Trimming removed 5 bases from V and 2 bases from J, with 2 bases in between. Per germline, CDR1 SNHLY and CDR2 FYNNEI. The CDR3 is 11 amino acids.